This T cell receptor beta chain was sequenced for a study of T-cell reconstitution after alpha-beta-depleted transplantation in children. For TCRbeta, the library was prepared with unique molecular identifiers. TCRdb reprocessed the PCR reads via MiXCR and lists one record per CDR3 protein. The sample lists some 390,000 distinct CDR3 sequences, about a fifth occurring once. This clonotype originated in a human donor who donated a stem cell graft to a child with acute myeloid leukemia. This specimen was PBMCs from the stem cell graft donor, taken from the stem cell graft.

In DNA form, the CDR3 reads TGTGCCAGCAGCTTTGCGACAGACGGACTTCAGCGGGCCAACGTCCTGACTTTC. Its translation: CASSFATDGLQRANVLTF. This chain joins TRBV7-3 and TRBJ2-6, with D possibly called TRBD1 or TRBD2 (5 bases each). The CDR3 length is 18 residues. The ends were cut back, 3 bases at V and 5 bases at J, with 20 bases in the middle. From germline, CDR1 is SGHTA and CDR2 FQGTGA.